This T cell receptor beta chain was obtained from a study of OX40 agonist ivuxolimab in advanced cancers. Overall study: Among those treated, three patients had partial responses, one with hepatocellular carcinoma and two with cutaneous melanoma.

Notes on this clone: Its antigen remains unidentified.

The study sampled blood at baseline, cycle 4 day 1, and cycle 7 day 1. V was trimmed by 4 bases and J by 1 base, leaving 13 bases between them. The CDR3 covers 15 residues. Germline CDR1 and CDR2: SGHTA and FQGNSA. Assay: immunoSEQ multiplex PCR; the TCRdb copy retains only in-frame clones and omits some. The sample contains roughly 81,000 clones, over 75% of which appear only once. Study-level points and caveats: Dosing at 0.1 to 3.0 mg/kg was accompanied by clonal expansion of CD4+ and CD8+ blood T cells by week 6.

The sample was CD4+ or CD8+ T cells sorted from blood, taken in a trial of the OX40 agonist ivuxolimab. This chain uses TRBV7-2 with TRBJ1-1, with a tentative D call TRBD1 (6 bases). This TCR was recovered from an adult with an advanced solid tumor such as melanoma, head and neck, liver or kidney cancer. The CDR3 sequence is CASSSTRGQNTEAFF. The CDR3 coding sequence is TGTGCCAGCAGCTCCACCCGGGGACAGAACACTGAAGCTTTCTTT.